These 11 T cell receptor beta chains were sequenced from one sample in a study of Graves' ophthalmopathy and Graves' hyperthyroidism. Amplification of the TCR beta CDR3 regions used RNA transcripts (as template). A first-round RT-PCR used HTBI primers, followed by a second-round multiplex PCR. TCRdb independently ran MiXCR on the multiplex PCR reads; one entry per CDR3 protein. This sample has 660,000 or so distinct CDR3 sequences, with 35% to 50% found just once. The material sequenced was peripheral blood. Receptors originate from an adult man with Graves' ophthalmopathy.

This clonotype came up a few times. CDR3 region: CAISEPGQSPWEDTQYF. As DNA, the CDR3 is TGTGCCATCAGTGAACCCGGACAGTCCCCCTGGGAAGATACGCAGTATTTT. This chain links TRBV10-3 with TRBJ2-3; TRBD1 is a possible D gene (6 bases). Germline assignment: CDR1 ENHRY and CDR2 SYGVKD. The V end lost 3 bases, the J end lost 5 bases, and 21 bases lay between the germline ends. CDR3 length equals 17 residues.

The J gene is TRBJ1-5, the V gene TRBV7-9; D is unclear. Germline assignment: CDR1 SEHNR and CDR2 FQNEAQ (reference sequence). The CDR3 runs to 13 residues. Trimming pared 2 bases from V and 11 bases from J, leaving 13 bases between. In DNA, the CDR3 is TGTGCCAGCAGCTTAAGTCACCAAGAGACCCAGCATTTT. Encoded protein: CASSLSHQETQHF.

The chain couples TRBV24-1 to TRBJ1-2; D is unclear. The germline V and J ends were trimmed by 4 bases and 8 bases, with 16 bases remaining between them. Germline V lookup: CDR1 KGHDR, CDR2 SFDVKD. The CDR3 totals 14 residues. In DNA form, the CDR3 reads TGTGCCACCAGTGACCCTTGGGAAGGCCGGGGCTACACCTTC. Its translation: CATSDPWEGRGYTF.

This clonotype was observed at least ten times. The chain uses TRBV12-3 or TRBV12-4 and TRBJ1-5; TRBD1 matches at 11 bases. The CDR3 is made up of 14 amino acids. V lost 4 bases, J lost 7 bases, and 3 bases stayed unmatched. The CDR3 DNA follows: TGTGCCAGCAGTTCTGGACAGGGGGCCCAGCCCCAGCATTTT. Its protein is CASSSGQGAQPQHF.

The CDR3 protein is CASTPAGGLNTGELFF. The CDR3 nucleotides are TGTGCCAGCACCCCTGCCGGGGGGCTGAACACCGGGGAGCTGTTTTTT. The V and J genes are TRBV7-8 and TRBJ2-2; a possible D gene is TRBD2 (7 bases). There are 16 residues in the CDR3. CDR1 SGHVS and CDR2 FQNEAQ come from the germline V gene. Between the trimmed V and J ends, which lost 7 bases and 1 base, there was a span of 16 bases.

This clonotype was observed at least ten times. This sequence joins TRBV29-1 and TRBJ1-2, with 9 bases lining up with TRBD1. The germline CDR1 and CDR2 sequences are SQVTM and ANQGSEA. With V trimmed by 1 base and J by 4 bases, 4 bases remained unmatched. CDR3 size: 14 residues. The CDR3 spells CSVEGTGVGYGYTF. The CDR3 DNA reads TGCAGCGTTGAAGGGACAGGGGTGGGCTATGGCTACACCTTC.

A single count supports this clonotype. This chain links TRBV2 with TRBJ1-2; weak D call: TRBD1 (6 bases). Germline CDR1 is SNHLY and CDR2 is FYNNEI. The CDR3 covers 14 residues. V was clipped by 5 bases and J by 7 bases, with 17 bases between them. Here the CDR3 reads CASSPSGGFSGYTF. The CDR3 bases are TGTGCCAGCAGTCCTAGCGGGGGCTTCTCTGGCTACACCTTC.

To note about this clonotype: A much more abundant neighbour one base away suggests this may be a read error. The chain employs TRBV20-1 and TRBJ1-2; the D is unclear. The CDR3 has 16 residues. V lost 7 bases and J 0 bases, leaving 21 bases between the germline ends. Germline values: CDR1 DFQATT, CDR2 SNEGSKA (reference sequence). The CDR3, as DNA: TGCAGTGTCCCCGCCTTAGGTTCGGCATCTAACTATGGCTACACCTTC. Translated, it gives CSVPALGSASNYGYTF.

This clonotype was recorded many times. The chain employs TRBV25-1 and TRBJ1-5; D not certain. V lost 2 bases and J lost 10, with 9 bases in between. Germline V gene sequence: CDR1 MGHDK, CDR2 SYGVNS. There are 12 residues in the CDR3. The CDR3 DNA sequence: TGTGCCAGCAGTGAAGTCATGGGACCCCAGCATTTT. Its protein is CASSEVMGPQHF.

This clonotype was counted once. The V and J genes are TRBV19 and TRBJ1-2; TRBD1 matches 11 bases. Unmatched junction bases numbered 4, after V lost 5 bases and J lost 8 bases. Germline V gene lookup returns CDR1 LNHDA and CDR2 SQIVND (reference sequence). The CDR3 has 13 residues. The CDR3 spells CASSWGTGGGYTF. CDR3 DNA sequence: TGTGCCAGTAGTTGGGGGACAGGGGGAGGCTACACCTTC.

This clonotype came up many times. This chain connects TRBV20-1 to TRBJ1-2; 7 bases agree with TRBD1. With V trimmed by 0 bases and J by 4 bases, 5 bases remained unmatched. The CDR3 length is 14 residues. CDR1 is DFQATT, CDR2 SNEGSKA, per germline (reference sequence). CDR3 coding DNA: TGCAGTGCTAGAGATATGGGACAGACCTATGGCTACACCTTC. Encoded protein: CSARDMGQTYGYTF.